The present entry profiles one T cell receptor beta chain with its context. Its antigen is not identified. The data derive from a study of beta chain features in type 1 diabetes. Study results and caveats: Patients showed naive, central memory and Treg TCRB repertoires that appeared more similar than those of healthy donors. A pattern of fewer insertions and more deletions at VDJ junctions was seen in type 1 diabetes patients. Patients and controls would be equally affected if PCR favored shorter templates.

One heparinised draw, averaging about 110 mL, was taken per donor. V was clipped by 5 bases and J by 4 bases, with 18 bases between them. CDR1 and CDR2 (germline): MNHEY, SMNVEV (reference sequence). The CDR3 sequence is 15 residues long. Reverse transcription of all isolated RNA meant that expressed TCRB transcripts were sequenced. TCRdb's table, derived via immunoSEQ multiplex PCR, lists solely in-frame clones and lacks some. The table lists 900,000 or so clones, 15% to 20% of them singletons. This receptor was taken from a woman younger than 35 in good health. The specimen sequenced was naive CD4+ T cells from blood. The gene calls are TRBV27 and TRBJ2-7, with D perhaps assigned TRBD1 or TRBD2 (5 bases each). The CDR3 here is CASSPSPGPLYEQYF. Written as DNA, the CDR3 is TGTGCCAGCAGTCCCTCACCGGGACCGCTTTACGAGCAGTACTTC.